This T cell receptor beta chain emerged from a study of T cells after posttransplantation cyclophosphamide. With respect to this clone: Its target is not known.

The germline V gene encodes CDR1 SQVTM and CDR2 ANQGSEA. J was trimmed by 2 bases and V by 2 bases; bases with no gene match: 5. The CDR3 consists of 14 residues. General study results and limits: TRB overlap between skin or GI tissue T cells and blood was limited.

Only in-frame clones appear in the TCRdb table, and some are missing; sequencing was by immunoSEQ multiplex PCR. The sample contains approximately 30,000 clones, about 90% of which appear only once. This receptor was taken from a woman aged 40 to 55 with a blood cancer, CMV-positive, and with a related stem cell donor. The sequencing sample was made of PBMCs. The chain employs TRBV29-1 and TRBJ1-2; 7 positions match TRBD1. In nucleotides, the CDR3 is TGCAGCGTTGAAAGGACAGGACCAAACTATGGCTACACCTTC. Translated: CSVERTGPNYGYTF.